This T cell receptor beta chain was identified in a study of blood T cells in healthy people across ages. The V and J ends lost 0 bases and 4 bases respectively, with 13 bases between them. CDR1 and CDR2 (germline): LGHNA, YNFKEQ. The CDR3 runs 16 residues. The amount of total RNA extracted per sample was at least 6 micrograms. Next came a second PCR, run for about 7 to 12 cycles, which used a sample-barcoded 5' primer along with a J-beta primer mix. A template-switch adaptor that had 12 random nucleotides put a tag on each cDNA molecule. TCRdb called the 5' RACE reads again in MiXCR, with one record for every CDR3 protein. The profile shows around 1,600,000 distinct CDR3 sequences, approximately 43% of them singletons. The sample holds a few counts of this clonotype. Its specificity is not known. Findings and caveats of the study: Age advanced and TCR beta diversity per million T cells fell, roughly linearly. More naive CD4+ cells and higher diversity were found in long-lived than in aged donors.

The source of this sequence is a woman aged 18-29 years in good health. What was sequenced was blood. The chain combines TRBV4-2 with TRBJ2-1, with a weak D call TRBD2 (5 bases). CDR3: CASSQDAVDLYNEQFF. DNA for the CDR3: TGTGCCAGCAGCCAAGATGCTGTGGACTTGTACAATGAGCAGTTCTTC.